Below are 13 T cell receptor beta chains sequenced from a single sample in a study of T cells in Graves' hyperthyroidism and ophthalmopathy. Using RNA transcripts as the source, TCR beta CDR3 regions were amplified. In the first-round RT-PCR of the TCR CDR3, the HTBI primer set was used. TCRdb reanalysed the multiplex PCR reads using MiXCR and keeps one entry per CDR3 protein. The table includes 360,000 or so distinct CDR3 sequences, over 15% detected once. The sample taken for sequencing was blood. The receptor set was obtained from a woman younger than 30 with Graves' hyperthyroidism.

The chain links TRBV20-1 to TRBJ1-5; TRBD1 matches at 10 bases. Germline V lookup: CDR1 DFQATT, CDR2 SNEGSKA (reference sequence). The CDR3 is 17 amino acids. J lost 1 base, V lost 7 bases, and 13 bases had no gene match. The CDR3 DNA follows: TGCAGTGTCCGACTGACAGGGGGCGAAATGAGCAATCAGCCCCAGCATTTT. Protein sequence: CSVRLTGGEMSNQPQHF.

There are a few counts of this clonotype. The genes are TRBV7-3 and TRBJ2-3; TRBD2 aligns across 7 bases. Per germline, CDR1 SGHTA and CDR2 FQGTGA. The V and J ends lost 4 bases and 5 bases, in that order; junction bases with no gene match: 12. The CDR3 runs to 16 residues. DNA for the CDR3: TGTGCCAGCAGCTCCGCAAGGACTAGATTAGGAGATACGCAGTATTTT. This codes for CASSSARTRLGDTQYF.

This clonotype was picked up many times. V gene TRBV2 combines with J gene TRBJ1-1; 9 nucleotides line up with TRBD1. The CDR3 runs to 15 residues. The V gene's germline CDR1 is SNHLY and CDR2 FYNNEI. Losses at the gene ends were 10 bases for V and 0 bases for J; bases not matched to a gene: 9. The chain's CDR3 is CATSGQGRMNTEAFF. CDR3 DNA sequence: TGTGCCACCTCAGGACAGGGGAGGATGAACACTGAAGCTTTCTTT. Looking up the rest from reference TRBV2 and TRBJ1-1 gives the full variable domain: EPEVTQTPSHQVTQMGQEVILRCVPISNHLYFYWYRQILGQKVEFLVSFYNNEISEKSEIFDDQFSVERPDGSNFTLKIRSTKLEDSAMYFCATSGQGRMNTEAFFGQGTRLTVV.

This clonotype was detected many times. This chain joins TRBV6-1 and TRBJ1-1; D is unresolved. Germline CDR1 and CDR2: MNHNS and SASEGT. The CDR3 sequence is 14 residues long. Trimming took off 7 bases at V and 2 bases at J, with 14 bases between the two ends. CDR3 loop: CASTSGFYNTEAFF. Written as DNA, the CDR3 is TGTGCCAGCACCTCGGGATTCTATAACACTGAAGCTTTCTTT.

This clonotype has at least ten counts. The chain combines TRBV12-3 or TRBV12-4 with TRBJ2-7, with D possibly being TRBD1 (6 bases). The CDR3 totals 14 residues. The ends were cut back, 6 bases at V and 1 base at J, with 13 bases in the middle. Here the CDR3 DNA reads TGTGCCAGCAGACAGGGTAGGCGGTCCTACGAGCAGTACTTC. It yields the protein CASRQGRRSYEQYF.

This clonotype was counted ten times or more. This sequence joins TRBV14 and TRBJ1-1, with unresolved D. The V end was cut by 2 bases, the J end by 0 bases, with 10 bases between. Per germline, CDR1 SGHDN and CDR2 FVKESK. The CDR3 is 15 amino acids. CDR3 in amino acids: CASSQRGIMNTEAFF. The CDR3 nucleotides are TGTGCCAGCAGCCAACGGGGTATCATGAACACTGAAGCTTTCTTT.

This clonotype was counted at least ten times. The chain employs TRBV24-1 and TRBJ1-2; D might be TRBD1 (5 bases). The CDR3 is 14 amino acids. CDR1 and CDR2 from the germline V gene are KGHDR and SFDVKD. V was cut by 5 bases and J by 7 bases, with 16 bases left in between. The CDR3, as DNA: TGTGCCACCAGTGCGAGGGGCTTGCAGGCTGGCTACACCTTC. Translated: CATSARGLQAGYTF.

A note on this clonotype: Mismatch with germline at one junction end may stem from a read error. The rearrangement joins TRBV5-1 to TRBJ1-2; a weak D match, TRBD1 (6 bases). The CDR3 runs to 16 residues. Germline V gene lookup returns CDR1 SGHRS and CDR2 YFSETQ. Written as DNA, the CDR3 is TGCGCCAGCAGCTTGGGAGCAGGGGCATCTTACTATGGTTACACCTTC. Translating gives CASSLGAGASYYGYTF. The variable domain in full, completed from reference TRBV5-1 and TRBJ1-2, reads KAGVTQTPRYLIKTRGQQVTLSCSPISGHRSVSWYQQTPGQGLQFLFEYFSETQRNKGNFPGRFSGRQFSNSRSEMNVSTLELGDSALYLCASSLGAGASYYGYTFGSGTRLTVV.

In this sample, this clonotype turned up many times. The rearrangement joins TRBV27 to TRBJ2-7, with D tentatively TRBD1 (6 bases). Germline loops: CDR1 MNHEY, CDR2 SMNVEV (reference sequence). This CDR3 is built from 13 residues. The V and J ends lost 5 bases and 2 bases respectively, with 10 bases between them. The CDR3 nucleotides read TGTGCCAGCAGTCGCGACAGGACCTACGAGCAGTACTTC. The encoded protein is CASSRDRTYEQYF.

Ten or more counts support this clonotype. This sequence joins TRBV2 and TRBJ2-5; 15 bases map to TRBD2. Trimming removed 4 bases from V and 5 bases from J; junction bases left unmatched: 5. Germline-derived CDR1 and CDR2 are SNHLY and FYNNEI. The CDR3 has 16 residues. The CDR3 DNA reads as TGTGCCAGCAGTGGGACTAGCGGGGGGGCCGGGGAGACCCAGTACTTC. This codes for CASSGTSGGAGETQYF.

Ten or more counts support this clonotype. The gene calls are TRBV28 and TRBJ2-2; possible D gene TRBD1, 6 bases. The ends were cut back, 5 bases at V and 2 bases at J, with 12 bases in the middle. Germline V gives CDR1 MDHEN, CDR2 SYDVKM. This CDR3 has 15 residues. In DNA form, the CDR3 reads TGTGCCAGCAGTCAAGGGGACATCAACACCGGGGAGCTGTTTTTT. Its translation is CASSQGDINTGELFF.

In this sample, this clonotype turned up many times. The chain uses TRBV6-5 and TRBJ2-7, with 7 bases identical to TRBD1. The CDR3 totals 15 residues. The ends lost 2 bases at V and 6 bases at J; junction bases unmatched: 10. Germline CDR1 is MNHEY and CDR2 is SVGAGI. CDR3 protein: CASSYPGQPLGEQYF. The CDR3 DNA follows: TGTGCCAGCAGTTACCCGGGACAGCCATTGGGCGAGCAGTACTTC.

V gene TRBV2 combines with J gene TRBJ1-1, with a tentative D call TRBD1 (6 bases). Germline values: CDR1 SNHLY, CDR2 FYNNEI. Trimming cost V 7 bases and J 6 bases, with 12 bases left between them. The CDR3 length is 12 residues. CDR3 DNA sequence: TGTGCCAGCAACGAAGGACAGCCTGAAGCTTTCTTT. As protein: CASNEGQPEAFF.